This TCR beta chain was identified in a study of blood T cell repertoires in COVID-19. Study at large: Acute and convalescent COVID-19 specimens originated in the United States, Italy and Spain. From T cells, B-cell-depleted T cells, or PBMCs came the material, which was cDNA or gDNA.

Under the authors' procedure: Amplification from reference gene primers served as the basis for estimated nucleated cell counts. Assay used: immunoSEQ multiplex PCR; TCRdb lists only in-frame clones, some missing. V and J calls and clone size are copied from that table; D and trimming were computed from the DNA. The sample has under 55,000 clones; about 88% are singletons. Trimming cost V 1 base and J 4 bases; bases outside gene matches: 6. The CDR3 has 15 residues. Germline assignment: CDR1 SEHNR and CDR2 FQNEAQ (reference sequence). The chain couples TRBV7-9 to TRBJ2-5; 7 nucleotides match TRBD1. Sequencing input: peripheral blood. The receptor was isolated from a man aged 40-55 years with active COVID-19. CDR3 sequence: CASSLDAGGVETQYF. In nucleotides, the CDR3 is TGTGCCAGCAGCTTAGACGCAGGGGGTGTAGAGACCCAGTACTTC.